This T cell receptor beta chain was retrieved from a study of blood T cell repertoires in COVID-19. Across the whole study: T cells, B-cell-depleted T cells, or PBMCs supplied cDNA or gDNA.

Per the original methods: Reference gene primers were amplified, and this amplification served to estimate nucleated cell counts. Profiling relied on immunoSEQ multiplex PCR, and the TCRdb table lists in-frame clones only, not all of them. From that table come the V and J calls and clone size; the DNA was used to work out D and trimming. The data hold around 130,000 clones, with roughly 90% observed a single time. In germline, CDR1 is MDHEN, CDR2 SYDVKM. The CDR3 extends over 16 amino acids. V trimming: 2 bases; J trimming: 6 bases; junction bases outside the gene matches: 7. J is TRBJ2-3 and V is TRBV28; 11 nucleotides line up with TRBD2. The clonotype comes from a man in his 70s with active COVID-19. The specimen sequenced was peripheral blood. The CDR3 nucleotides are TGTGCCAGCAGTTTAGTAGCGGGAGGGATTTTTGATACGCAGTATTTT. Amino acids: CASSLVAGGIFDTQYF.